These T cell receptor beta chains were read from a single sample in a study of blood T cell repertoires in COVID-19. The method was immunoSEQ multiplex PCR; TCRdb's version includes in-frame clones alone and lacks a portion of them. Found here are 200,000 to 300,000 clones, over 80% of them singletons; the top ten hold around 2%. The sequenced sample consisted of peripheral blood. The receptors stem from a man younger than 45 who had recovered from COVID-19. Each CDR3 is given with its conserved first and last residue. D genes are given only for firm matches. Not every row has a clone size; where given, it reads once, few, many or a size class.

J | size | D | V | CDR3 | DNA
TRBJ1-2 | once | TRBD1 | TRBV28 | CASSRQGLGGYTF | TGTGCCAGCAGTCGACAGGGGTTAGGCGGCTACACCTTC
TRBJ1-6 | . | . | TRBV6-5 | CASRFRVYTNSPLHF | TGTGCCAGCAGATTTCGGGTCTATACAAATTCACCCCTCCACTTT
TRBJ1-6 | . | TRBD1 | TRBV10-3 | CASRDSNNSPLHF | TGTGCCAGCCGGGACAGTAATAATTCACCCCTCCACTTT
TRBJ1-2 | few | . | TRBV3-1/TRBV3-2 | CASSQSSHGNYGYTF | TGTGCCAGCAGCCAAAGTTCCCACGGGAACTATGGCTACACCTTC
TRBJ1-5 | few | . | TRBV5-1 | CASSLEGVSGQPQHF | TGCGCCAGCAGCTTGGAAGGGGTAAGTGGACAGCCCCAGCATTTT
TRBJ1-5 | . | . | TRBV4-1 | CASSRQVNQPQHF | TGCGCCAGCAGCCGACAGGTTAATCAGCCCCAGCATTTT
TRBJ1-2 | few | . | TRBV6-1 | CASSEAFSQGGYTF | TGTGCCAGCAGTGAAGCGTTCTCGCAGGGGGGCTACACCTTC
TRBJ2-2 | . | TRBD1 | TRBV5-1 | CASSLELLGTGGRQTGELFF | TGCGCCAGCAGCTTGGAACTACTTGGGACAGGGGGCCGGCAAACCGGGGAGCTGTTTTTT
TRBJ2-3 | . | . | TRBV5-6 | CASSLRGVGTDTQYF | TGTGCCAGCAGCTTGCGAGGTGTGGGCACAGATACGCAGTATTTT
TRBJ1-2 | . | . | TRBV5-1 | CASSPGGVLYGYTF | TGCGCCAGCAGCCCGGGAGGAGTTCTCTATGGCTACACCTTC
TRBJ1-3 | . | . | TRBV2 | CASSEGSSGNTIYF | TGTGCCAGCAGTGAGGGGAGCTCTGGAAACACCATATATTTT
TRBJ1-2 | . | . | TRBV28 | CASSSGVYGYTF | TGTGCCAGCAGTTCAGGGGTTTATGGCTACACCTTC
TRBJ1-5 | . | . | TRBV10-3 | CAISESSRSNQPQHF | TGTGCCATCAGTGAGTCTTCCAGAAGCAATCAGCCCCAGCATTTT